This is a list of T cell receptor beta chains from one sample in a study of graft-versus-host responses after intestinal transplantation. Here immunoSEQ multiplex PCR was the method, and the copy in TCRdb shows in-frame clones only, minus some. The sample consists of almost 70,000 clones, just under 95% of them appearing once. Here the sequenced sample was bone marrow, taken 700 to 750 days after intestinal transplantation. The receptors stem from a human patient who received an intestinal transplant, so some T cells may come from the graft donor. Each CDR3 is given with its conserved first and last residue. Each record gives: J gene, D gene, clone size, V gene, CDR3 protein, CDR3 DNA. The D gene is left open where the match is weak. Clone size appears in some rows only: once, few, many, or a class for an expanded clone.

TRBJ1-4,NA,NA,TRBV27,CASGQREKLFF,TGTGCCAGCGGTCAACGTGAAAAACTGTTTTTT
TRBJ2-5,TRBD2,NA,TRBV5-4,CASSPGGEQETQYF,TGTGCCAGCAGCCCCGGGGGGGAACAAGAGACCCAGTACTTC
TRBJ2-1,TRBD2,NA,TRBV5-1,CASNSGGGSTSGMKFF,TGCGCCAGCAACTCGGGAGGGGGGAGCACTAGCGGGATGAAGTTCTTC
TRBJ1-2,TRBD1,NA,TRBV4-1,CASSHLSRDSYGYTF,TGCGCCAGCAGCCATCTTTCCCGGGACAGCTATGGCTACACCTTC
TRBJ2-2,NA,NA,TRBV14,CASSPSETVTGELFF,TGTGCCAGCAGTCCGTCAGAAACCGTAACCGGGGAGCTGTTTTTT
TRBJ2-3,NA,NA,TRBV2,CASTIPDTQYF,TGTGCCAGCACGATCCCAGATACGCAGTATTTT
TRBJ2-5,TRBD1,NA,TRBV10-3,CAIRTGPQETQYF,TGTGCCATCAGGACAGGGCCCCAAGAGACCCAGTACTTC
TRBJ2-1,NA,NA,TRBV13,CASTTSPLSYNEQFF,TGTGCCAGCACCACAAGTCCCCTCTCCTACAATGAGCAGTTCTTC
TRBJ2-5,NA,NA,TRBV6-6,CASGSEGGLQETQYF,TGTGCCAGCGGCTCAGAAGGGGGATTACAAGAGACCCAGTACTTC
TRBJ2-7,NA,NA,TRBV18,CASSLAYEQYF,TGTGCCAGCTCACTTGCCTACGAGCAGTACTTC
TRBJ1-1,TRBD1,once,TRBV11-1,CASSHRQGPLNTEAFF,TGTGCCAGCAGCCACAGACAGGGGCCCCTGAACACTGAAGCTTTCTTT
TRBJ2-1,NA,NA,TRBV28,CASSLDNEQFF,TGTGCCAGCAGTTTGGACAATGAGCAGTTCTTC
TRBJ1-6,NA,NA,TRBV7-6,CASSFGNSPLHF,TGTGCCAGCAGCTTTGGGAATTCACCCCTCCACTTT
TRBJ2-5,TRBD2,NA,TRBV5-4,CASSSRDYPYQETQYF,TGTGCCAGCAGCTCCCGGGACTACCCTTACCAAGAGACCCAGTACTTC
TRBJ1-2,NA,NA,TRBV27,CASSLNPELYGYTF,TGTGCCAGCAGTTTAAATCCAGAGCTCTATGGCTACACCTTC
TRBJ1-5,NA,NA,TRBV6-5,CASRPDTRGDQPQHF,TGTGCCAGCAGACCCGACACAAGAGGCGATCAGCCCCAGCATTTT
TRBJ2-1,NA,NA,TRBV9,CASTKTGDYNEQFF,TGTGCCAGCACAAAGACAGGCGACTACAATGAGCAGTTCTTC
TRBJ1-5,TRBD1,once,TRBV7-9,CASSPGGQGARGQHF,TGTGCCAGCAGCCCAGGGGGACAGGGGGCTCGGGGGCAGCATTTT
TRBJ1-6,NA,few,TRBV25-1,CASSESGVSPLHF,TGTGCCAGCAGTGAATCTGGTGTTTCACCCCTCCACTTT
TRBJ2-5,TRBD2,NA,TRBV2,CASSPGLAGGIETQYF,TGTGCCAGCAGCCCCGGACTAGCGGGAGGAATCGAGACCCAGTACTTC
TRBJ2-4,TRBD2,NA,TRBV25-1,CASSEWSEREGSKNIQYF,TGTGCCAGCAGTGAGTGGTCGGAAAGGGAGGGTTCCAAAAACATTCAGTACTTC
TRBJ2-2,TRBD2,NA,TRBV11-2,CASSFPIAGTTGELFF,TGTGCCAGCAGCTTCCCGATAGCGGGAACGACCGGGGAGCTGTTTTTT
TRBJ2-2,NA,once,TRBV6-4,CASSEGWPPTGELFF,TGTGCCAGCAGTGAAGGTTGGCCCCCCACCGGGGAGCTGTTTTTT
TRBJ1-6,NA,NA,TRBV7-6,CASSGWGNNSPLHF,TGTGCCAGCAGCGGATGGGGAAATAATTCACCCCTCCACTTT
TRBJ2-4,NA,NA,TRBV11-2,CASSYQRSPQDIQYF,TGTGCCAGCAGCTACCAAAGGTCCCCCCAGGACATTCAGTACTTC
TRBJ2-5,NA,NA,TRBV27,CASSLLGVETQYF,TGTGCCAGCAGTTTGTTAGGGGTGGAGACCCAGTACTTC
TRBJ2-7,TRBD1,NA,TRBV6-1,CASSWDSSYEQYF,TGTGCCAGCAGTTGGGACAGCTCCTACGAGCAGTACTTC
TRBJ2-7,TRBD1,NA,TRBV30,CAWSNGRDRRYEQYF,TGTGCCTGGAGTAATGGTAGGGACAGGCGCTACGAGCAGTACTTC
TRBJ1-5,NA,NA,TRBV4-2,CASSQDPGQGNQPQHF,TGTGCCAGCAGCCAAGATCCCGGGCAGGGCAATCAGCCCCAGCATTTT
TRBJ2-7,TRBD2,NA,TRBV2,CASSIPGTSGGYGYEQYF,TGTGCCAGCAGTATCCCCGGGACTAGCGGGGGGTATGGATACGAGCAGTACTTC
TRBJ2-7,TRBD2,NA,TRBV7-6,CASSLPAGGQNEQYF,TGTGCCAGCAGCCTCCCAGCGGGAGGGCAGAACGAGCAGTACTTC
TRBJ1-5,NA,NA,TRBV2,CASRQGISYSNQPQHF,TGTGCCAGCAGGCAGGGGATATCCTATAGCAATCAGCCCCAGCATTTT
TRBJ2-7,NA,NA,TRBV21-1,CASSTLRQAYEQYF,TGTGCCAGCAGCACCCTCCGACAGGCCTACGAGCAGTACTTC
TRBJ1-4,NA,NA,TRBV6-5,CASSYRVGEKLFF,TGTGCCAGCAGTTACAGGGTGGGTGAAAAACTGTTTTTT
TRBJ1-3,NA,NA,TRBV9,CASSVDGLSGNTIYF,TGTGCCAGCAGCGTCGACGGCCTCTCTGGAAACACCATATATTTT
TRBJ2-2,NA,NA,TRBV7-9,CASSPVLQGPPIGELFF,TGTGCCAGCAGCCCGGTCCTCCAGGGACCCCCTATCGGGGAGCTGTTTTTT
TRBJ1-3,NA,NA,TRBV11-3,CASSSAGTAGNTIYF,TGTGCCAGCAGCTCAGCAGGGACGGCTGGAAACACCATATATTTT
TRBJ2-2,TRBD2,NA,TRBV10-3,CAISRLAGADTNTGELFF,TGTGCCATCAGTCGACTAGCGGGGGCGGATACGAACACCGGGGAGCTGTTTTTT
TRBJ2-5,NA,NA,TRBV7-2,CASSWRARQTQYF,TGTGCCAGCAGCTGGAGGGCGAGGCAGACCCAGTACTTC
TRBJ1-5,NA,NA,TRBV5-1,CASSPRGGGQPQHF,TGCGCCAGCAGCCCCCGGGGGGGCGGCCAGCCCCAGCATTTT
TRBJ2-5,NA,NA,TRBV20-1,CSANQEIQYF,TGCAGTGCTAACCAAGAGATCCAGTACTTC
TRBJ2-5,NA,NA,TRBV20-1,CSASPETQYF,TGCAGTGCTAGCCCAGAGACCCAGTACTTC
TRBJ2-7,NA,NA,TRBV7-6,CASSLPGVRTYEQYF,TGTGCCAGCAGCTTGCCAGGGGTGCGCACCTACGAGCAGTACTTC
TRBJ1-1,TRBD1,NA,TRBV5-5,CASSWPGQGEAFF,TGTGCCAGCAGCTGGCCGGGACAGGGAGAAGCTTTCTTT